This T cell receptor (beta chain) was obtained from a study of blood T cell repertoires in COVID-19. During active infection, Seattle patients enrolled and were then monitored through disease. The authors' processing: Reference gene primers were amplified, and this amplification served to estimate nucleated cell counts. Repertoires were generated with immunoSEQ multiplex PCR, while TCRdb's copy carries only in-frame clones and drops some. The V and J calls and clone size are taken from that table; D and trimming were inferred from the DNA. This table holds roughly 120,000 clones, 70% to 75% found once. The material sequenced was peripheral blood. The TCR was taken from an older man with COVID-19, enrolled during active disease.

CDR3 loop: CASSYGGYGYTF. The CDR3 coding sequence is TGTGCCAGCAGTTATGGAGGCTATGGCTACACCTTC. The chain couples TRBV6-2 or TRBV6-3 to TRBJ1-2; D gene uncertain. Germline CDR1 and CDR2: MNHEY and SVGEGT. V lost 3 bases and J lost 4, with 6 bases in between. CDR3 length equals 12 residues.